This entry describes one T cell receptor (beta chain). Its antigen is unknown. This sample was taken from a study of cytomegalovirus exposure and HLA in healthy donors. Looking at the study overall: Unique TCRs numbering some 77 million, obtained from HLA-typed donors, made up an early data release. The study's findings and limits: The authors later linked a missense DCLRE1C variant to TCR beta V- and J-gene trimming. The records held CMV serostatus as the only immune exposure information.

It was with 60 Vbeta and 13 Jbeta primers that the PCR ran. The data were produced by immunoSEQ multiplex PCR, yet TCRdb's version contains in-frame clones alone and is incomplete. Here the sample spans about 150,000 clones, 75% to 85% being singletons. V was pared by 11 bases and J by 0 bases, with 11 bases between. The CDR3 sequence is 12 residues long. Germline V CDR1 and CDR2: MDHEN, SYDVKM. Input material: PBMCs. This receptor was taken from a man aged 45 to 65 in good health and CMV-seropositive. The gene calls are TRBV28 and TRBJ2-7; D is possibly TRBD2 (6 bases). The CDR3 sequence: CASGRDSYEQYF. The CDR3 nucleotides are TGTGCCTCCGGGCGGGACTCCTACGAGCAGTACTTC.